This T cell receptor beta chain emerged from a study of cytomegalovirus exposure and HLA in healthy donors. Study outcomes and limitations: A list of 164 TCR beta chains associated with cytomegalovirus was given.

Germline values: CDR1 MNHEY, CDR2 SVGAGI. This CDR3 is built from 14 residues. V was pared by 8 bases and J by 2 bases, with 14 bases between. Amplification used 60 Vbeta primers and 13 Jbeta primers. Sequenced by immunoSEQ multiplex PCR; TCRdb stores in-frame clones only, minus some. The data contain about 150,000 clones, over 70% of them singletons. Points on this clone: The target antigen is unknown.

Sequencing was performed on PBMCs. This clonotype was obtained from a man aged 25 to 45 in good health and CMV-seropositive. The rearrangement joins TRBV6-5 to TRBJ2-3; D unclear. CDR3 in amino acids: CASSLTVPTDTQYF. CDR3 nucleotide sequence: TGTGCCAGCTCTCTTACAGTACCCACAGATACGCAGTATTTT.